The 12 T cell receptor beta chains presented below share a single source sample, sequenced in a study of radiation and T cells in renal cell carcinoma. Time point reported: blood 2 weeks post-SBRT. The treatment: 15 Gy SBRT to primary tumor, nephrectomy 4 weeks later. TCRdb's copy holds only in-frame clones and misses some; the assay was immunoSEQ multiplex PCR. The sample has about 150,000 clones, roughly 86% seen once. The sample was blood, taken from a patient whose treatment included radiotherapy and nephrectomy. These receptors were collected from a woman between 50 and 59 years old with renal cell carcinoma.

The chain links TRBV7-9 to TRBJ2-4, with 7 bases aligning to TRBD2. The CDR3 length is 15 residues. Germline values: CDR1 SEHNR, CDR2 FQNEAQ (reference sequence). V dropped 4 bases and J dropped 1; count of bases not matched to a gene: 4. DNA for the CDR3: TGTGCCAGCAGCTGGGAGGGGTTGGCCAAAAACATTCAGTACTTC. Its protein product is CASSWEGLAKNIQYF.

The chain has TRBV11-3 and TRBJ2-6; D assignment may be TRBD1 or TRBD2 (5 bases each). V was shortened by 5 bases and J by 0 bases, with 8 bases between the two germline ends. This CDR3 comprises 15 residues. From germline, CDR1 is SGHNT and CDR2 YENEEA. The CDR3 protein is CASSEGPSGANVLTF. CDR3 bases: TGTGCCAGCAGCGAGGGGCCCTCTGGGGCCAACGTCCTGACTTTC. The entire variable domain, with the rest obtained from reference TRBV11-3 and TRBJ2-6, is as follows: EAGVVQSPRYKIIEKKQPVAFWCNPISGHNTLYWYLQNLGQGPELLIRYENEEAVDDSQLPKDRFSAERLKGVDSTLKIQPAELGDSAVYLCASSEGPSGANVLTFGAGSRLTVL.

V usage is TRBV11-2 and J usage is TRBJ2-1; 7 nucleotides agree with TRBD2. V was clipped by 3 bases and J by 3 bases; unmatched bases: 5. This CDR3 contains 15 residues. Per germline, CDR1 SGHAT and CDR2 FQNNGV. CDR3 DNA: TGTGCCAGCAGCTTGGCTAGCGGAATCTACAATGAGCAGTTCTTC. Its translation: CASSLASGIYNEQFF.

J is TRBJ2-4 and V is TRBV15, with D unclear. Deletions cut 0 bases from V and 0 bases from J, with 9 bases between. This CDR3 spans 16 amino acids. Germline lookup yields CDR1 LNHNV and CDR2 YYDKDF (reference sequence). CDR3 DNA: TGTGCCACCAGCAGAGATCAGGTCTTAGCCAAAAACATTCAGTACTTC. This codes for CATSRDQVLAKNIQYF.

This chain uses TRBV4-1 with TRBJ2-2; D is uncertain. V dropped 0 bases and J dropped 3 bases, with 8 bases sitting between them. This CDR3 has 15 amino acids. Germline loops: CDR1 MGHRA, CDR2 YSYEKL. In DNA form, the CDR3 reads TGCGCCAGCAGCCAAGATGGGCTAGACACCGGGGAGCTGTTTTTT. Protein sequence: CASSQDGLDTGELFF.

The table lists this clone with many counts. The chain links TRBV7-3 to TRBJ2-3; D not resolved. CDR3 length equals 14 residues. The germline V gene encodes CDR1 SGHTA and CDR2 FQGTGA. Trimming took off 5 bases at V and 0 bases at J, with 9 bases between the two ends. The CDR3 loop reads CASSEVASTDTQYF. The CDR3 DNA reads as TGTGCCAGCAGCGAAGTGGCCAGCACAGATACGCAGTATTTT.

The chain links TRBV6-5 to TRBJ2-7; D might be TRBD2 (5 bases). The V and J ends lost 0 bases and 7 bases respectively, with 16 bases between them. Germline assignment: CDR1 MNHEY and CDR2 SVGAGI. The CDR3 extends over 15 amino acids. CDR3 sequence reads: CASSYSPGSLGEQYF. The CDR3 DNA reads as TGTGCCAGCAGTTACTCCCCGGGGTCCTTGGGGGAGCAGTACTTC.

V is TRBV2 and J is TRBJ2-6; a possible D gene is TRBD1 (6 bases). V was clipped by 4 bases and J by 4 bases, with 11 bases between them. Germline V CDR1 and CDR2: SNHLY, FYNNEI. The CDR3 totals 15 residues. CDR3: CASSAQGTGANVLTF. The CDR3 coding sequence is TGTGCCAGCAGTGCACAGGGTACGGGGGCCAACGTCCTGACTTTC.

J is TRBJ2-1 and V is TRBV28, with unresolved D. The V gene lost 3 bases and the J gene lost 10 bases, with 10 bases spanning the gap. This CDR3 is built from 12 residues. Germline CDR1 and CDR2: MDHEN and SYDVKM. The CDR3 region is CASSFSDGEQFF. CDR3 nucleotide sequence: TGTGCCAGCAGTTTTAGTGATGGGGAGCAGTTCTTC.

This chain joins TRBV5-5 and TRBJ1-2, with 9 nucleotides matching TRBD1. The CDR3 consists of 13 residues. Trimming cost V 0 bases and J 10 bases; bases outside gene matches: 4. Germline V gives CDR1 SGHKS, CDR2 YYEKEE (reference sequence). CDR3: CASSLDGQGIYTF. The CDR3 DNA reads as TGTGCCAGCAGCTTGGACGGACAGGGGATCTACACCTTC.

In its sample, this clone was seen a few times. The V call is TRBV5-6, the J call TRBJ1-1; D not certain. The germline V gene has CDR1 SGHDT and CDR2 YYEEEE. The CDR3 runs to 15 residues. V was pared by 4 bases and J by 1 base, with 14 bases between. In DNA form, the CDR3 reads TGTGCCAGCAGCCCCACCTCGGCGGCGAACACTGAAGCTTTCTTT. It is translated as CASSPTSAANTEAFF. Together with reference TRBV5-6 and TRBJ1-1, the CDR3 gives the full variable domain: DAGVTQSPTHLIKTRGQQVTLRCSPKSGHDTVSWYQQALGQGPQFIFQYYEEEERQRGNFPDRFSGHQFPNYSSELNVNALLLGDSALYLCASSPTSAANTEAFFGQGTRLTVV.

This chain links TRBV5-1 with TRBJ1-5; D is undetermined. CDR1 and CDR2 (germline): SGHRS, YFSETQ. The CDR3 consists of 14 residues. V lost 2 bases and J lost 0, with 6 bases in between. The CDR3 DNA reads TGCGCCAGCAGCTTTGGAACTAGCAATCAGCCCCAGCATTTT. Amino acids: CASSFGTSNQPQHF.